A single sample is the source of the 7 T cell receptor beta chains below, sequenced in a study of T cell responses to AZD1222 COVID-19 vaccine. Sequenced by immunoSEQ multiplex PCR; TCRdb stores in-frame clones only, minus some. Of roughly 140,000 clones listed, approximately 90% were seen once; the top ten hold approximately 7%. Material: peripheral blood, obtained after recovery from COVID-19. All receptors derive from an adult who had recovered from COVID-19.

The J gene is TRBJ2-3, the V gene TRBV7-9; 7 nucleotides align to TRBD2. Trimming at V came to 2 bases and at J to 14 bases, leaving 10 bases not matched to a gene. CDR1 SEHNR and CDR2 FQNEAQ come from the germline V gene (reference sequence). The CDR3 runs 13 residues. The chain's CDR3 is CASSLSAGDDRYF. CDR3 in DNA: TGTGCCAGCAGCTTATCGGCGGGAGACGATCGGTATTTT.

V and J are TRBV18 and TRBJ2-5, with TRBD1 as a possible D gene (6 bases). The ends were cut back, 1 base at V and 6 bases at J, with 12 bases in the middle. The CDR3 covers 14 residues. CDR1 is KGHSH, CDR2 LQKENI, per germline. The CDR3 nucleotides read TGTGCCAGCTCACCACTGACAGGACAGAAGACCCAGTACTTC. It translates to CASSPLTGQKTQYF.

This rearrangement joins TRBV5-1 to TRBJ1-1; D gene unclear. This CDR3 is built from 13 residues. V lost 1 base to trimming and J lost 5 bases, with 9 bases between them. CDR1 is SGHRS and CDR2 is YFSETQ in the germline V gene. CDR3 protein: CASSLKFETEAFF. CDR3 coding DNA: TGCGCCAGCAGCTTGAAATTCGAGACTGAAGCTTTCTTT.

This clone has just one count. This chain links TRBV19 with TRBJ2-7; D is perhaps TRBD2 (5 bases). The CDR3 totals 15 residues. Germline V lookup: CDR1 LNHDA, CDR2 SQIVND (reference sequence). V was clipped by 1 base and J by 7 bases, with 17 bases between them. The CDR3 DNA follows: TGTGCCAGTAGTATAGGCTGGGGAGTCTCGCGAGAGCAGTACTTC. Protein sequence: CASSIGWGVSREQYF.

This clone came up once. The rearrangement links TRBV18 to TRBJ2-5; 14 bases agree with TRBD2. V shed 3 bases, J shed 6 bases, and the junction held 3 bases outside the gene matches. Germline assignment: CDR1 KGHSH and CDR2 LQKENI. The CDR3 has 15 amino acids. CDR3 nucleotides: TGTGCCAGCTCACCGGGACTAGCGGGGGACCAGACCCAGTACTTC. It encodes CASSPGLAGDQTQYF. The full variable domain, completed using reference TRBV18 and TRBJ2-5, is NAGVMQNPRHLVRRRGQEARLRCSPMKGHSHVYWYRQLPEEGLKFMVYLQKENIIDESGMPKERFSAEFPKEGPSILRIQQVVRGDSAAYFCASSPGLAGDQTQYFGPGTRLLVL.

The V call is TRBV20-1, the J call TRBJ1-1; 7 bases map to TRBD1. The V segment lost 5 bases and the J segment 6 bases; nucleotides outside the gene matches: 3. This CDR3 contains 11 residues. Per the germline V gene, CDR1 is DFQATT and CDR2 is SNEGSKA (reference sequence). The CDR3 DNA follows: TGCAGTGCTTCTGGACAGGCTGAAGCTTTCTTT. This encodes CSASGQAEAFF.

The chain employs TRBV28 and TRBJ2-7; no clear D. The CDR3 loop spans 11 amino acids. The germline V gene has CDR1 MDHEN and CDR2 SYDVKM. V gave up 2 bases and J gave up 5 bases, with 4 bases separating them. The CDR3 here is CASSLQDEQYF. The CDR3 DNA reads TGTGCCAGCAGTTTACAGGACGAGCAGTACTTC.